The clone carrying this T cell receptor beta chain was seen more than once but under ten times. Its antigen is not identified. Libraries were prepared by immunoSEQ multiplex PCR; TCRdb keeps only in-frame clonotypes and omits some of them. The sample carries 60,000 to 80,000 clones, 85% recorded once. This record belongs to a study of T cell responses to AZD1222 COVID-19 vaccine. Study-level points and caveats: Spike-spanning, vaccine-associated CD4 TCRs were dominant at 160-218 and 743-854. No day 14 peak samples; only post-peak repertoires were characterized.

Per germline, CDR1 SGHVS and CDR2 FNYEAQ. V was cut by 5 bases and J by 3 bases, with 11 bases left in between. The CDR3 runs 14 residues. V is TRBV7-6 and J is TRBJ1-5; D is possibly TRBD1 (6 bases). This sample comprised peripheral blood, obtained on day 0 of AZD1222 vaccination. The receptor comes from an adult in good health. CDR3 sequence: CASSPRGFNQPQHF. The DNA of the CDR3 is TGTGCCAGCAGCCCCAGGGGATTCAATCAGCCCCAGCATTTT.